Each of the 10 T cell receptor beta chains below was sequenced from the same sample in a study of T cells in Graves' hyperthyroidism and ophthalmopathy. What was amplified from RNA transcripts were TCR beta CDR3 regions. The TCR CDR3 first-round RT-PCR relied on the HTBI primer set. TCRdb independently ran MiXCR on the multiplex PCR reads; one entry per CDR3 protein. The table records 500,000 to 750,000 distinct CDR3 sequences, just over 45% of them present only once. The sequenced material came from peripheral blood or thyroid tissue (not recorded which). These receptors came from a woman under 30 with Graves' hyperthyroidism.

This sequence joins TRBV20-1 and TRBJ2-2; 10 nucleotides agree with TRBD2. J was trimmed by 1 base and V by 6 bases; bases with no gene match: 5. Germline CDR1 reads DFQATT; CDR2 reads SNEGSKA (reference sequence). This CDR3 spans 15 amino acids. The CDR3 sequence is CSAKREGLNTGELFF. CDR3 nucleotide sequence: TGCAGTGCAAAGCGGGAGGGGTTGAACACCGGGGAGCTGTTTTTT.

In regard to this clonotype: In this CDR3 the conserved last residue, phenylalanine or tryptophan, is missing, so a read error is likely. It is unclear where the CDR3 begins or ends on the DNA, so no DNA is shown, and the CDR3 is as TCRdb lists it. V and J are TRBV2 and TRBJ1-5. Germline values: CDR1 SNHLY, CDR2 FYNNEI. 11 amino acids form the CDR3, both terminal residues included. The CDR3 reads CASRAGGPGLA.

The chain joins TRBV7-2 to TRBJ1-5; D is uncertain. This CDR3 comprises 13 residues. V lost 0 bases and J 14 bases, leaving 14 bases between the germline ends. The germline CDR1 and CDR2 sequences are SGHTA and FQGNSA. The CDR3, as DNA: TGTGCCAGCAGCTTAGCGCAAGGCTCCTACGAGCATTTT. Translating it yields CASSLAQGSYEHF.

The chain couples TRBV2 to TRBJ2-7, with TRBD2 matching over 15 bases. Judging by the DNA end, TRBJ2-1 fits better; the J call may be wrong. CDR3 length: 16 amino acids. Germline loops: CDR1 SNHLY, CDR2 FYNNEI. This CDR3 is CASTPTGLAGGNEQFF. For the CDR3, the DNA is TGTGCCAGCACCCCAACGGGACTAGCGGGAGGCAATGAGCAGTTCTTC.

This clonotype has ten or more counts. At one of its ends the junction is not consistent with the germline gene, which may arise from a read error. The genes are TRBV5-1 and TRBJ1-6, with D unresolved. Germline assignment: CDR1 SGHRS and CDR2 YFSETQ. The CDR3 loop spans 15 amino acids. The CDR3 region is CASSLPTEDNSPPHF. In DNA, the CDR3 is TGCGCCAGCAGCTTGCCGACTGAGGATAATTCACCCCCCCACTTT. The full variable domain, in which reference TRBV5-1 and TRBJ1-6 provide the parts outside the CDR3, is KAGVTQTPRYLIKTRGQQVTLSCSPISGHRSVSWYQQTPGQGLQFLFEYFSETQRNKGNFPGRFSGRQFSNSRSEMNVSTLELGDSALYLCASSLPTEDNSPPHFGNGTRLTVT.

This sequence joins TRBV6-5 and TRBJ1-5, with 9 nucleotides matching TRBD1. CDR1 is MNHEY and CDR2 is SVGAGI in the germline V gene. CDR3 length: 16 residues. Trimming removed 2 bases from V and 3 bases from J; junction bases left unmatched: 5. The CDR3 loop reads CASSYTGTGYNQPQHF. Written as DNA, the CDR3 is TGTGCCAGCAGTTACACCGGGACAGGGTACAATCAGCCCCAGCATTTT.

V and J are TRBV6-2 or TRBV6-3 and TRBJ2-5, with 14 bases aligning to TRBD2. Germline-derived CDR1 and CDR2 are MNHEY and SVGEGT. The length of the CDR3 is 18 residues. The V segment lost 6 bases and the J segment 2 bases; nucleotides outside the gene matches: 11. CDR3 amino acids: CASSRGGLAGDIQETQYF. The CDR3 nucleotides read TGTGCCAGCAGCCGGGGGGGACTAGCGGGAGATATACAAGAGACCCAGTACTTC.

Concerning this clonotype itself: This CDR3 fails to terminate in the conserved phenylalanine or tryptophan, so it likely reflects a read error. The DNA is left out, because the CDR3 cannot be placed on it with certainty; the CDR3 is given as TCRdb lists it. This rearrangement joins TRBV2 to TRBJ1-6; the D call in the table, TRBD1, was not verified against the DNA. Looked up from germline, CDR1 is SNHLY and CDR2 is FYNNEI. The CDR3 comprises 8 residues, both ends counted. This CDR3 reads CASSGPQV.

On this clonotype itself: This may stem from a read error, because a much larger clone lies one nucleotide away. The chain is built from TRBV6-5 and TRBJ2-6, with no clear D. Germline lookup yields CDR1 MNHEY and CDR2 SVGAGI. This CDR3 has 17 residues. The V and J ends lost 8 bases and 0 bases respectively, with 17 bases between them. In DNA, the CDR3 is TGTGCCAGCGGCCCAAGCAGCCCACTCTCTGGGGCCAACGTCCTGACTTTC. Its translation: CASGPSSPLSGANVLTF.

Details on this clonotype: Relative to the germline gene, one junction end is altered; a read error may explain this. This rearrangement joins TRBV7-8 to TRBJ1-2; a weak D match, TRBD1 (5 bases). Germline CDR1 reads SGHVS; CDR2 reads FQNEAQ. This CDR3 contains 13 residues. CDR3 sequence: CASRHRDGYDYTF. In DNA form, the CDR3 reads TGTGCCAGCAGACACCGGGACGGGTATGACTACACCTTC.